A single sample is the source of the 18 T cell receptor beta chains below, sequenced in a study of blood T cells in healthy people across ages. A J-beta primer mix and a sample-barcoded 5' primer were used in a second PCR of roughly 7 to 12 cycles. From the 5' RACE reads, TCRdb called clonotypes with MiXCR, one entry per CDR3 protein. The table has approximately 1,700,000 distinct CDR3 sequences, about two fifths seen once. Input material: blood. The receptors originated from a human donor in good health.

J is TRBJ2-7 and V is TRBV3-1; tentatively, D is TRBD2 (5 bases). Germline CDR1 LGHDT, CDR2 YNNKEL (reference sequence). Trimming removed 1 base from V and 1 base from J, with 11 bases in between. The length of the CDR3 is 15 residues. The CDR3 loop is CASSQAAGSSYEQYF. The CDR3 DNA reads as TGTGCCAGCAGCCAAGCGGCGGGCTCTTCCTACGAGCAGTACTTC.

The chain recombines TRBV27 with TRBJ1-4, with a weak D call TRBD1 (6 bases). Trimming took off 1 base at V and 8 bases at J, with 11 bases between the two ends. This CDR3 spans 14 amino acids. Germline values: CDR1 MNHEY, CDR2 SMNVEV (reference sequence). CDR3 coding DNA: TGTGCCAGCAGTTTATTGAGGGGGTCGGAAAAACTGTTTTTT. This codes for CASSLLRGSEKLFF.

This clonotype was seen a few times. The chain employs TRBV24-1 and TRBJ2-5, with TRBD1 matching 12 bases. J lost 2 bases, V lost 5 bases, and 11 bases had no gene match. CDR1 and CDR2 from the germline V gene are KGHDR and SFDVKD. The length of the CDR3 is 18 residues. The CDR3, as DNA: TGTGCCACCAGTGGGTGGGGGACAGGGGGCCGGGAACAAGAGACCCAGTACTTC. Protein sequence: CATSGWGTGGREQETQYF.

The chain couples TRBV7-2 to TRBJ2-3; 12 nucleotides match TRBD2. CDR1 is SGHTA, CDR2 FQGNSA, per germline. J lost 2 bases, V lost 6 bases, and 3 bases had no gene match. The length of the CDR3 is 15 residues. The CDR3 sequence: CASRPSGGATDTQYF. Written as DNA, the CDR3 is TGTGCCAGCAGACCTAGCGGGGGGGCCACAGATACGCAGTATTTT.

The J gene is TRBJ1-1, the V gene TRBV27, with D possibly matching TRBD1 (5 bases). Trimming removed 7 bases from V and 4 bases from J, with 19 bases in between. The CDR3 runs 15 residues. Germline CDR1 is MNHEY and CDR2 is SMNVEV (reference sequence). CDR3 nucleotide sequence: TGTGCCAGCAACCAAGGGGTGGGCTTGGGCACTGAAGCTTTCTTT. This codes for CASNQGVGLGTEAFF.

This clonotype came up a few times. The genes are TRBV6-5 and TRBJ1-2; D gene ambiguous. The V gene's germline CDR1 is MNHEY and CDR2 SVGAGI. Deletions cut 0 bases from V and 10 bases from J, with 6 bases between. There are 11 residues in the CDR3. CDR3 DNA: TGTGCCAGCAGTTACTCGGGAGTCTACACCTTC. It encodes CASSYSGVYTF.

This chain uses TRBV24-1 with TRBJ2-1, with no clear D. The CDR3 consists of 14 residues. Per the germline V gene, CDR1 is KGHDR and CDR2 is SFDVKD. V dropped 1 base and J dropped 8 bases, with 11 bases sitting between them. CDR3 nucleotide sequence: TGTGCCACCAGTGATTTCCCCGGAACAGATGAGCAGTTCTTC. Its protein product is CATSDFPGTDEQFF.

The chain combines TRBV4-1 with TRBJ2-7; D is perhaps TRBD2 (5 bases). CDR1 and CDR2 (germline): MGHRA, YSYEKL. The V end was cut by 1 base, the J end by 0 bases, with 10 bases between. The length of the CDR3 is 15 residues. The CDR3 DNA follows: TGCGCCAGCAGCCAAGCGGGGTCAGCCTCCTACGAGCAGTACTTC. Its translation is CASSQAGSASYEQYF.

This clonotype has just a few counts. The V gene is TRBV7-2, the J gene TRBJ2-4; weak D call: TRBD2 (6 bases). Near its end, the DNA agrees better with TRBJ2-7, so the J call may be wrong. Germline loops: CDR1 SGHTA, CDR2 FQGNSA. This CDR3 spans 15 amino acids. CDR3 coding DNA: TGTGCCAGCAGCTTTCACGGAGGGCGTGACCACGAGCAGTACTTC. Protein: CASSFHGGRDHEQYF.

This clonotype appeared a few times. V is TRBV29-1 and J is TRBJ1-2; D gene ambiguous. The V end was cut by 2 bases, the J end by 7 bases, with 5 bases between. The CDR3 is 10 amino acids. The germline V gene has CDR1 SQVTM and CDR2 ANQGSEA. The CDR3 DNA is TGCAGCGTTGAATGGTCTGGCTACACCTTC. It specifies CSVEWSGYTF.

Note on this clonotype: One end of the junction varies from germline; a read error may be responsible. The V call is TRBV7-9, the J call TRBJ2-1, with TRBD1 matching 7 bases. The CDR3 is 16 amino acids. CDR1 and CDR2 (germline): SEHNR, FQNEAQ (reference sequence). In nucleotides, the CDR3 is TGTGTCAGCAGCTTCAATCGTGGGACAGAATACAATGAGCAGTTCTTC. Translated, it gives CVSSFNRGTEYNEQFF.

This clonotype appeared a few times. This chain connects TRBV29-1 to TRBJ2-1; D not certain. The CDR3 loop spans 14 amino acids. Germline V CDR1 and CDR2: SQVTM, ANQGSEA. Trimming shortened V by 4 bases and J by 8 bases, and 18 bases separated the two germline ends. Here the CDR3 DNA reads TGCAGCGTTGCGGGTCTGGGTTGGGAAGATGAGCAGTTCTTC. Protein product: CSVAGLGWEDEQFF.

The CDR3 spells CASSLFGVGYTF. The CDR3 bases are TGTGCCAGCAGCTTATTTGGCGTTGGCTACACCTTC. The chain recombines TRBV7-2 with TRBJ1-2; no definite D call. Trimming cost V 2 bases and J 7 bases, with 8 bases left between them. The germline V gene has CDR1 SGHTA and CDR2 FQGNSA. This CDR3 region has 12 residues. The full variable domain, rest sourced from reference TRBV7-2 and TRBJ1-2, is GAGVSQSPSNKVTEKGKDVELRCDPISGHTALYWYRQSLGQGLEFLIYFQGNSAPDKSGLPSDRFSAERTGGSVSTLTIQRTQQEDSAVYLCASSLFGVGYTFGSGTRLTVV.

Points on this clonotype: The missing conserved phenylalanine or tryptophan at the end of this CDR3 makes a read error likely. Because the CDR3's place on the DNA is in doubt, the DNA is left out and the CDR3 is given as listed by TCRdb. This chain uses TRBV29-1 with TRBJ1-2; the table's D call, TRBD1, has no DNA check behind it. The CDR3 comprises 16 residues, both ends counted. Germline CDR1 SQVTM, CDR2 ANQGSEA. The CDR3 sequence: CSANGDASGADYGYTC.

This clonotype was seen more than once but under ten times. The CDR3, as DNA: TGTGCCAGCAGCCCCCCGCCGGGGGGTGGCTACACCTTC. It encodes CASSPPPGGGYTF. The chain joins TRBV7-2 to TRBJ1-2; TRBD1 might be the D (5 bases). Germline loops: CDR1 SGHTA, CDR2 FQGNSA. With 5 bases removed from V and 7 bases from J, the gap between germline ends came to 14 bases. CDR3 length: 13 residues. Supplemented by reference TRBV7-2 and TRBJ1-2, the full variable domain reads GAGVSQSPSNKVTEKGKDVELRCDPISGHTALYWYRQSLGQGLEFLIYFQGNSAPDKSGLPSDRFSAERTGGSVSTLTIQRTQQEDSAVYLCASSPPPGGGYTFGSGTRLTVV.

This rearrangement joins TRBV2 to TRBJ2-5; 7 positions match TRBD2. Trimming took 1 base from V and 2 from J; bases not matched to a gene: 10. Germline V gives CDR1 SNHLY, CDR2 FYNNEI. The length of the CDR3 is 17 residues. The CDR3 reads CASSEVGAGVYQETQYF. In nucleotides, the CDR3 is TGTGCCAGCAGTGAAGTTGGCGCGGGGGTGTATCAAGAGACCCAGTACTTC.

The rearrangement links TRBV24-1 to TRBJ1-1; a possible D gene is TRBD1 (6 bases). The V end was cut by 5 bases, the J end by 4 bases, with 19 bases between. The CDR3 totals 16 residues. CDR1 and CDR2 from the germline V gene are KGHDR and SFDVKD. CDR3 amino acids: CATSARGQGNGTEAFF. Written as DNA, the CDR3 is TGTGCCACCAGTGCCCGGGGGCAGGGCAATGGCACTGAAGCTTTCTTT.

Regarding this clonotype: A much larger clone sits a single nucleotide away, making a read error possible. V is TRBV29-1 and J is TRBJ2-3; the D is unclear. V was pared by 0 bases and J by 4 bases, with 8 bases between. There are 13 residues in the CDR3. Germline-derived CDR1 and CDR2 are SQVTM and ANQGSEA. The CDR3 region has the DNA TGCAGCGTTGAAGAAGCATCCGCAGATACGCAGTATTTT. It specifies CSVEEASADTQYF.